These 14 T cell receptor beta chains were all obtained from the same sample, sequenced in a study of human T cells and chemical hapten exposure. Described time point: pre-sensitization, week 0. The treatment was: therapeutic diphenylcyclopropenone sensitization with weekly scalp DPC. In TCRdb, the RACE reads were re-called with MiXCR into one record per CDR3 protein. The repertoire holds around 330,000 distinct CDR3 sequences, with 5.5% as singletons. The input for sequencing was whole blood, taken in connection with sensitization to the hapten diphenylcyclopropenone (DPC). The receptors come from a woman aged 18-30 years with alopecia areata. Some clones in this sample may be carry-over from other donors' samples.

V and J are TRBV20-1 and TRBJ2-3; 10 bases are a match to TRBD2. Germline V gene sequence: CDR1 DFQATT, CDR2 SNEGSKA (reference sequence). CDR3 size: 15 residues. The CDR3 sequence is CSDPPAGGLADTQYF. The CDR3 nucleotides read TGCAGCGACCCCCCAGCGGGGGGGCTCGCAGATACGCAGTATTTT.

This clonotype occurred a few times. This chain links TRBV29-1 with TRBJ1-1; D remains ambiguous. The CDR3 totals 12 residues. Germline V CDR1 and CDR2: SQVTM, ANQGSEA. V lost 2 bases and J lost 9, with 13 bases in between. The CDR3 loop reads CSVERAANQAFF. CDR3 coding DNA: TGCAGCGTTGAAAGGGCAGCCAACCAAGCTTTCTTT.

This clonotype occurred many times. The chain has TRBV29-1 and TRBJ2-1; D is undetermined. Trimming removed 4 bases from V and 8 bases from J, with 21 bases in between. CDR1 is SQVTM, CDR2 ANQGSEA, per germline. The CDR3 runs 15 residues. CDR3 region: CSVVGGKSGIDEQFF. In nucleotides, the CDR3 is TGCAGCGTTGTTGGCGGAAAATCCGGCATTGATGAGCAGTTCTTC.

In this sample, this clonotype turned up many times. The V and J genes are TRBV9 and TRBJ2-3; TRBD1 or TRBD2 may be the D gene (5 bases each). Trimming stripped 2 bases from V and 0 bases from J, with 13 bases between. CDR1 is SGDLS and CDR2 is YYNGEE in the germline V gene. The CDR3 totals 16 residues. This CDR3 is CASSVGTATSTDTQYF. CDR3 DNA: TGTGCCAGCAGCGTTGGGACCGCAACTAGCACAGATACGCAGTATTTT.

V and J are TRBV29-1 and TRBJ2-3; 9 nucleotides line up with TRBD2. The ends lost 5 bases at V and 7 bases at J; junction bases unmatched: 7. Germline CDR1 reads SQVTM; CDR2 reads ANQGSEA. The length of the CDR3 is 13 residues. The CDR3 DNA reads as TGCAGCGTTAGCGGGGGGCGCGGTTATACGCAGTATTTT. This codes for CSVSGGRGYTQYF.

The CDR3 loop reads CASSLVAGISYNEQFF. For the CDR3, the DNA is TGTGCCAGCAGTTTAGTAGCGGGGATCTCCTACAATGAGCAGTTCTTC. The chain has TRBV27 and TRBJ2-1; 8 bases agree with TRBD2. J lost 0 bases, V lost 2 bases, and 3 bases had no gene match. CDR3 length equals 16 residues. Germline CDR1 and CDR2: MNHEY and SMNVEV (reference sequence).

In this sample, this clonotype turned up many times. The chain carries TRBV28 and TRBJ1-1; the match to TRBD1 covers 9 bases. V lost 5 bases to trimming and J lost 11 bases; unmatched junction nucleotides: 9. The CDR3 spans 13 residues. Germline V CDR1 and CDR2: MDHEN, SYDVKM. CDR3 amino acids: CASSAGQGLMAFF. The DNA for the CDR3 is TGTGCCAGCAGTGCCGGACAGGGGTTAATGGCTTTCTTT.

On this clonotype: Because it lacks the conserved phenylalanine or tryptophan at the end, this CDR3 is likely a read error. Because the CDR3's place on the DNA is in doubt, the DNA is left out and the CDR3 is given as listed by TCRdb. V is TRBV3-2 and J is TRBJ2-1; the table calls TRBD1, which could not be checked here. TRBV3-2 is given as a pseudogene. Inclusive of both ends, the CDR3 amounts to 11 amino acids. The CDR3 loop reads CASSHSSFRSL.

The rearrangement joins TRBV27 to TRBJ2-7; D is unclear. V lost 2 bases to trimming and J lost 3 bases, with 8 bases between them. The CDR3 is made up of 13 amino acids. Germline values: CDR1 MNHEY, CDR2 SMNVEV (reference sequence). The CDR3 nucleotides read TGTGCCAGCAGTTTAATTGGGGACTACGAGCAGTACTTC. It codes for CASSLIGDYEQYF.

With respect to this clonotype: A read error may be the cause here, since a much bigger clone is one base away. The V and J genes are TRBV6-2 or TRBV6-3 and TRBJ2-7; D not certain. Germline CDR1 and CDR2: MNHEY and SVGEGT. V lost 7 bases to trimming and J lost 3 bases, with 16 bases between them. The CDR3 is made up of 14 amino acids. This chain's CDR3 is CASTYARECYEQYF. The DNA for the CDR3 is TGTGCCAGCACCTACGCCAGAGAATGCTACGAGCAGTACTTC.

This clonotype was observed many times. V is TRBV4-1 and J is TRBJ1-1; D gene unclear. Trimming pared 2 bases from V and 1 base from J, leaving 17 bases between. The CDR3 runs to 17 residues. Germline assignment: CDR1 MGHRA and CDR2 YSYEKL. In nucleotides, the CDR3 is TGCGCCAGCAGCCAAATCTTAAAAAACTTCCGGAACACTGAAGCTTTCTTT. This translates into CASSQILKNFRNTEAFF.

The table lists this clonotype with many counts. The chain joins TRBV12-3 or TRBV12-4 to TRBJ2-3, with D perhaps being TRBD1 or TRBD2 (6 bases each). Trimming cost V 6 bases and J 3 bases, with 13 bases left between them. This CDR3 is built from 14 residues. The CDR3: CASRQGGATDTQYF. The CDR3 nucleotides are TGTGCCAGCAGACAGGGCGGGGCAACAGATACGCAGTATTTT.

J is TRBJ2-5 and V is TRBV29-1, with D possibly TRBD2 on 6 matching bases. The CDR3 is 14 residues long. The ends were cut back, 0 bases at V and 3 bases at J, with 11 bases in the middle. Germline CDR1 is SQVTM and CDR2 is ANQGSEA. DNA for the CDR3: TGCAGCGTTGAAGACACCTCGGGGGAAGAGACCCAGTACTTC. It codes for CSVEDTSGEETQYF.

This chain connects TRBV20-1 to TRBJ2-3, with 9 bases lining up with TRBD2. Germline trimming cut 4 bases from V and 9 bases from J; bases unmatched to any gene: 14. From germline, CDR1 is DFQATT and CDR2 SNEGSKA (reference sequence). The CDR3 totals 15 residues. This CDR3 reads CSAKLGGTSLQTQYF. The DNA for the CDR3 is TGCAGTGCTAAGCTGGGGGGGACTAGCCTTCAAACGCAGTATTTT.